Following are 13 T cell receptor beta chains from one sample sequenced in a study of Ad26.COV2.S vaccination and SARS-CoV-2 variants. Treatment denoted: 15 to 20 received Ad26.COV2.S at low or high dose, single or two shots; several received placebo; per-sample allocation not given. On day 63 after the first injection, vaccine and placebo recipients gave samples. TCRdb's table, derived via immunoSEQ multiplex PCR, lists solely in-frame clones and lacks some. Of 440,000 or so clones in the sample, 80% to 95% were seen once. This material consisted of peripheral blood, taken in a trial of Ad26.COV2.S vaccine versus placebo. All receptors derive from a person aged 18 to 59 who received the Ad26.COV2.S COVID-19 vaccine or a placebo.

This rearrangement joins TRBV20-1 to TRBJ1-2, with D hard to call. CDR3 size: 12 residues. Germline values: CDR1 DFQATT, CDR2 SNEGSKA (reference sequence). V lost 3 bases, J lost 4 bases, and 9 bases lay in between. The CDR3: CSASLGSYGYTF. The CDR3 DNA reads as TGCAGTGCTAGTCTGGGGTCCTATGGCTACACCTTC.

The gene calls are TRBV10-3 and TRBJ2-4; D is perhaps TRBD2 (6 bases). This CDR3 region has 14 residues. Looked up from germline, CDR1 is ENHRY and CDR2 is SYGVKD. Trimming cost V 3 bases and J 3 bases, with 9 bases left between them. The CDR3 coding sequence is TGTGCCATCAGTGAAGAGGGAGGCAAAAACATTCAGTACTTC. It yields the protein CAISEEGGKNIQYF.

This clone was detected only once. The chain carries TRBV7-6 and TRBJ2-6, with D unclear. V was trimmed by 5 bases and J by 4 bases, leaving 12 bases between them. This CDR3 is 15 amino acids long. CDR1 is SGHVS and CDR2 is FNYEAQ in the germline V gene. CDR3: CASSPSRVGANVLTF. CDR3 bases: TGTGCCAGCAGCCCTAGTCGAGTGGGGGCCAACGTCCTGACTTTC.

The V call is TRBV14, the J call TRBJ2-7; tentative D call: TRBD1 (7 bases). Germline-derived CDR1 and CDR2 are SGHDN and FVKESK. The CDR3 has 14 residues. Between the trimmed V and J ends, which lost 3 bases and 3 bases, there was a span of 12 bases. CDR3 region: CASSHGGGYYEQYF. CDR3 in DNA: TGTGCCAGCAGCCATGGAGGGGGCTACTACGAGCAGTACTTC. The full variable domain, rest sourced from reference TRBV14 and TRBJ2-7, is EAGVTQFPSHSVIEKGQTVTLRCDPISGHDNLYWYRRVMGKEIKFLLHFVKESKQDESGMPNNRFLAERTGGTYSTLKVQPAELEDSGVYFCASSHGGGYYEQYFGPGTRLTVT.

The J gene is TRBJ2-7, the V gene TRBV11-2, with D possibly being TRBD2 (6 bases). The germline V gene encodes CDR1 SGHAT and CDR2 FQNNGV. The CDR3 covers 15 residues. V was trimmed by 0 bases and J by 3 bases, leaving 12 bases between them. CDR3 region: CASSLDISGNYEQYF. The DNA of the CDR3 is TGTGCCAGCAGCTTAGATATTAGCGGAAACTACGAGCAGTACTTC. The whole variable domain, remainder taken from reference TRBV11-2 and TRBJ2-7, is EAGVAQSPRYKIIEKRQSVAFWCNPISGHATLYWYQQILGQGPKLLIQFQNNGVVDDSQLPKDRFSAERLKGVDSTLKIQPAKLEDSAVYLCASSLDISGNYEQYFGPGTRLTVT.

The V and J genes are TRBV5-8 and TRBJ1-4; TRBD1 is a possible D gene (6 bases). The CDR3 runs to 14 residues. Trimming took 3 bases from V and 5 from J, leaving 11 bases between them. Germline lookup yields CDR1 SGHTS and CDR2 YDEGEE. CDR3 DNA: TGTGCCAGCAGCTCCGGACAGCCAAATGAAAAACTGTTTTTT. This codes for CASSSGQPNEKLFF.

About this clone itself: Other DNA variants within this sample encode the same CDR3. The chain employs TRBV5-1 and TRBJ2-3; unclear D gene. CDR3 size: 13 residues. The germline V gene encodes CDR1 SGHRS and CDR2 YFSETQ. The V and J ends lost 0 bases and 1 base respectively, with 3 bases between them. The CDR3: CASSLAGTDTQYF. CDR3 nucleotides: TGCGCCAGCAGCTTGGCGGGCACAGATACGCAGTATTTT.

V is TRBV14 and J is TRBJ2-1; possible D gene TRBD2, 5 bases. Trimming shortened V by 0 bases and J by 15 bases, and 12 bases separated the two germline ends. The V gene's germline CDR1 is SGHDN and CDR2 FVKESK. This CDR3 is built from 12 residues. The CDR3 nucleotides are TGTGCCAGCAGCCAAGATCCGCGAGGGTGGTTCTTC. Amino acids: CASSQDPRGWFF.

CDR3 bases: TGCAGCGGGGGAAACTCCTACAATGAGCAGTTCTTC. Amino acids: CSGGNSYNEQFF. J is TRBJ2-1 and V is TRBV29-1; D is unresolved. This CDR3 has 12 residues. CDR1 and CDR2 from the germline V gene are SQVTM and ANQGSEA. Deletions cut 7 bases from V and 0 bases from J, with 7 bases between.

CDR3: CASSGDSYNSPLHF. CDR3 DNA: TGTGCCAGCAGCGGGGACAGCTATAATTCACCCCTCCACTTT. The chain is built from TRBV5-8 and TRBJ1-6; 7 nucleotides match TRBD1. There are 14 residues in the CDR3. V shed 4 bases and J 3 bases; nucleotides not matched to a gene: 1. The germline CDR1 and CDR2 sequences are SGHTS and YDEGEE.

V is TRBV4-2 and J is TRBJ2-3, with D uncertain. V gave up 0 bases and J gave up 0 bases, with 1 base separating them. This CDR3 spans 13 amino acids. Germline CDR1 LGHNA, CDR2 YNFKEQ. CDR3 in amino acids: CASSQDSTDTQYF. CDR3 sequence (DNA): TGTGCCAGCAGCCAAGACAGCACAGATACGCAGTATTTT.

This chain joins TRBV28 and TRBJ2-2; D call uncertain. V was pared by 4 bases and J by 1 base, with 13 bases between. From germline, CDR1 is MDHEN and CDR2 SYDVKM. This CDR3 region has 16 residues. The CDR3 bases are TGTGCCAGCAGTTCCCGTAGGAAGGGGAACACCGGGGAGCTGTTTTTT. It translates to CASSSRRKGNTGELFF.

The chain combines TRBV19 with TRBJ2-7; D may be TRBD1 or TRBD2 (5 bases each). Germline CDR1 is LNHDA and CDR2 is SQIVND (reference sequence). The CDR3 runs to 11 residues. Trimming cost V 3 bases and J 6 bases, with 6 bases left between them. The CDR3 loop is CASSIGTEQYF. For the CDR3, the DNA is TGTGCCAGTAGTATTGGGACCGAGCAGTACTTC.